The 30 T cell receptor beta chains listed next were all sequenced from one sample in a study of breast tumors, draining lymph nodes, adjacent tissues. MiXCR was run by TCRdb on the multiplex PCR reads, yielding one entry per CDR3 protein. The data contain more than 200,000 distinct CDR3 sequences, 32% of them seen just once; the ten biggest clones take up approximately 1.4%. Axillary draining lymph nodes of breast cancer patients supplied the node samples. The specimen was axillary lymph node tissue. The receptors stem from a female donor with breast cancer. Some clones in this sample may be carry-over from other donors' samples.

In this sample, this clonotype turned up many times. This sequence joins TRBV7-9 and TRBJ2-3; D gene uncertain. CDR3 length equals 14 residues. From germline, CDR1 is SEHNR and CDR2 FQNEAQ (reference sequence). V lost 1 base and J 2 bases, leaving 7 bases between the germline ends. For the CDR3, the DNA is TGTGCCAGCAGCTTAGGTTCCAACACAGATACGCAGTATTTT. Amino acid sequence: CASSLGSNTDTQYF.

This clonotype was detected many times. This chain connects TRBV5-1 to TRBJ2-1, with TRBD2 matching over 10 bases. CDR1 SGHRS and CDR2 YFSETQ come from the germline V gene. The CDR3 is made up of 14 amino acids. Trimming cost V 5 bases and J 4 bases; bases outside gene matches: 3. CDR3 sequence: CASREREGYNEQFF. The CDR3 DNA is TGCGCCAGCAGGGAGCGGGAGGGGTACAATGAGCAGTTCTTC.

The chain carries TRBV19 and TRBJ1-1; D is uncertain. The CDR3 sequence is 13 residues long. CDR1 is LNHDA and CDR2 is SQIVND in the germline V gene (reference sequence). V lost 2 bases and J lost 1, with 5 bases in between. The CDR3, as DNA: TGTGCCAGTAGTATAAAGAGGAACACTGAAGCTTTCTTT. Its protein is CASSIKRNTEAFF.

To note about this clonotype: One base away lies a much larger clone, so this may be a sequencing read error. The gene calls are TRBV5-1 and TRBJ2-5; the D gene is possibly TRBD2 (6 bases). With 0 bases removed from V and 3 bases from J, the gap between germline ends came to 9 bases. Germline-derived CDR1 and CDR2 are SGHRS and YFSETQ. The CDR3 runs 14 residues. For the CDR3, the DNA is TGCGCCAGCAGCTTGGTAACGGGGGAAGAGACCCAGTACTTC. Encoded protein: CASSLVTGEETQYF.

This clonotype has at least ten counts. The J gene is TRBJ2-2, the V gene TRBV5-5; the D gene is possibly TRBD2 (6 bases). This CDR3 region has 14 residues. Germline V gene lookup returns CDR1 SGHKS and CDR2 YYEKEE (reference sequence). Trimming cost V 4 bases and J 6 bases, with 13 bases left between them. The CDR3 DNA follows: TGTGCCAGCAGCGGGGACTCTGGGGCCGGGGAGCTGTTTTTT. It specifies CASSGDSGAGELFF.

The chain uses TRBV11-2 and TRBJ1-4, with D uncertain. The CDR3 runs to 16 residues. The V and J ends lost 5 bases and 6 bases respectively, with 19 bases between them. The germline gives CDR1 SGHAT, CDR2 FQNNGV. In DNA form, the CDR3 reads TGTGCCAGCAGCCTCGGAGTGAGGGCGATGTATGAAAAACTGTTTTTT. Protein product: CASSLGVRAMYEKLFF.

On this clonotype: A read error may account for a junction end that differs from germline. The chain is built from TRBV10-2 and TRBJ2-6; possible D gene TRBD2, 7 bases. This CDR3 contains 16 residues. Germline V gives CDR1 WSHSY, CDR2 SAAADI. The CDR3 reads CASRGRGGTGANVLTF. CDR3 coding DNA: TGTGCCAGTAGGGGTAGGGGGGGCACCGGGGCCAACGTCCTGACTTTC.

This clonotype was seen repeatedly, ten times or more. CDR3 residues: CASSLDEKRSTQYF. The CDR3 DNA sequence: TGTGCCAGCAGCTTAGATGAGAAGCGGAGTACGCAGTATTTT. The chain carries TRBV7-8 and TRBJ2-3; D is perhaps TRBD2 (5 bases). Trimming pared 1 base from V and 8 bases from J, leaving 13 bases between. This CDR3 is built from 14 residues. The germline CDR1 and CDR2 sequences are SGHVS and FQNEAQ. The complete variable domain, with remaining parts taken from reference TRBV7-8 and TRBJ2-3, reads GAGVSQSPRYKVAKRGQDVALRCDPISGHVSLFWYQQALGQGPEFLTYFQNEAQLDKSGLPSDRFFAERPEGSVSTLKIQRTQQEDSAVYLCASSLDEKRSTQYFGPGTRLTVL.

This clonotype was seen at least ten times. The V and J genes are TRBV7-2 and TRBJ1-2, with D perhaps matching TRBD1 (5 bases). In germline, CDR1 is SGHTA, CDR2 FQGNSA. The CDR3 runs to 15 residues. V was cut by 7 bases and J by 0 bases, with 15 bases left in between. The CDR3 reads CASTWDGRPNYGYTF. DNA of the CDR3: TGTGCCAGCACCTGGGACGGACGACCTAACTATGGCTACACCTTC.

This clonotype has only a few counts. This rearrangement joins TRBV6-2 or TRBV6-3 to TRBJ2-7; TRBD2 aligns across 10 bases. Germline V gives CDR1 MNHEY, CDR2 SVGEGT. V shed 5 bases, J shed 1 base, and the junction held 11 bases outside the gene matches. CDR3 length: 17 residues. The CDR3 bases are TGTGCCAGCAGTCACCCCCTAGCGGGAGTTAGATCCTACGAGCAGTACTTC. Translation: CASSHPLAGVRSYEQYF.

The sample holds one count of this clonotype. A read error may explain this, as a much larger clone is one base away. The chain uses TRBV18 and TRBJ2-7, with D tentatively TRBD2 (6 bases). Germline values: CDR1 KGHSH, CDR2 LQKENI. V lost 1 base, J lost 9 bases, and 16 bases lay in between. The CDR3 has 14 amino acids. CDR3 loop: CASSPLAGPEGQYF. The CDR3, as DNA: TGTGCCAGCTCACCACTCGCGGGGCCAGAGGGGCAGTACTTC.

Ten or more counts support this clonotype. The chain is built from TRBV7-8 and TRBJ2-7; possibly TRBD1 or TRBD2 for D (5 bases each). Deletions cut 2 bases from V and 5 bases from J, with 13 bases between. The germline CDR1 and CDR2 sequences are SGHVS and FQNEAQ. This CDR3 spans 14 amino acids. The CDR3 DNA reads TGTGCCAGCAGCTTACTTAGGGACGGTGACGAGCAGTACGTC. Its protein is CASSLLRDGDEQYV.

This clonotype was counted a few times. The chain uses TRBV19 and TRBJ1-1; the D gene is possibly TRBD1 (5 bases). The ends were cut back, 7 bases at V and 1 base at J, with 13 bases in the middle. CDR1 LNHDA and CDR2 SQIVND come from the germline V gene (reference sequence). CDR3 size: 14 residues. CDR3 bases: TGTGCCAGTAAAGCAGGGTATGAGAACACTGAAGCTTTCTTT. This encodes CASKAGYENTEAFF.

This clonotype was seen at least ten times. The chain uses TRBV28 and TRBJ1-5; no firm D call. Germline V CDR1 and CDR2: MDHEN, SYDVKM. Trimming left V 6 bases short and J 0 bases short, with 12 bases between. The CDR3 is made up of 15 amino acids. For the CDR3, the DNA is TGTGCCAGCAGGTTGGCCGCTTATAGCAATCAGCCCCAGCATTTT. Translated: CASRLAAYSNQPQHF.

This clonotype was seen repeatedly, ten times or more. This chain links TRBV12-5 with TRBJ2-2; TRBD2 aligns across 11 bases. The CDR3 runs to 18 residues. J was trimmed by 1 base and V by 0 bases; bases with no gene match: 4. Germline values: CDR1 LGHNT, CDR2 FRNRAP. The chain's CDR3 is CASGLVLAGAGNTGELFF. In nucleotides, the CDR3 is TGTGCTAGTGGTTTGGTACTAGCGGGAGCGGGGAACACCGGGGAGCTGTTTTTT.

Concerning this clonotype itself: This could be a read error, since a much larger clone is one nucleotide away. This chain links TRBV14 with TRBJ2-6; 7 bases agree with TRBD1. The length of the CDR3 is 16 residues. CDR1 and CDR2 (germline): SGHDN, FVKESK. This chain's CDR3 is CASSQAGGFGANALTF. The DNA of the CDR3 is TGTGCCAGCAGCCAAGCAGGGGGTTTTGGGGCCAACGCCCTGACTTTC.

This clonotype was detected ten times or more. V is TRBV3-1 and J is TRBJ2-7; D gene uncertain. Per the germline V gene, CDR1 is LGHDT and CDR2 is YNNKEL (reference sequence). The V end lost 1 base, the J end lost 5 bases, and 6 bases lay between the germline ends. The length of the CDR3 is 12 residues. For the CDR3, the DNA is TGTGCCAGCAGCCAAGCCGCAAACGAGCAGTACTTC. It specifies CASSQAANEQYF.

In this sample, this clonotype turned up many times. This rearrangement joins TRBV9 to TRBJ2-5, with TRBD1 as a possible D gene (6 bases). The CDR3 has 15 residues. V shed 4 bases and J shed 2 bases, with 15 bases lying between them. Germline values: CDR1 SGDLS, CDR2 YYNGEE. The CDR3 loop reads CASSPQDSRQETQYF. In DNA form, the CDR3 reads TGTGCCAGCAGCCCACAGGACAGCCGACAAGAGACCCAGTACTTC.

Points on this clonotype: A read error may be the cause here, since a much bigger clone is one base away. The chain has TRBV5-1 and TRBJ2-1; no clear D gene. The CDR3 contains 12 residues. CDR1 and CDR2 (germline): SGHRS, YFSETQ. CDR3 DNA: TGCGCCAGCAGCTTGTTGAGAAATGAGCACTTCTTC. It is translated as CASSLLRNEHFF.

This clonotype occurred many times. The chain uses TRBV6-1 and TRBJ2-7; D remains ambiguous. V was shortened by 2 bases and J by 2 bases, with 13 bases between the two germline ends. This CDR3 is 15 amino acids long. Germline loops: CDR1 MNHNS, CDR2 SASEGT. CDR3 bases: TGTGCCAGCAGTGAACTCCACCGTACCCCCTACGAGCAGTACTTC. The encoded protein is CASSELHRTPYEQYF.

The sample holds many counts of this clonotype. The V and J genes are TRBV6-2 or TRBV6-3 and TRBJ2-7; D is perhaps TRBD1 (5 bases). Per the germline V gene, CDR1 is MNHEY and CDR2 is SVGEGT. The germline V and J ends were trimmed by 6 bases and 3 bases, with 12 bases remaining between them. This CDR3 contains 13 residues. The chain's CDR3 is CASRNQGSYEQYF. CDR3 nucleotide sequence: TGTGCCAGCAGGAACCAGGGTAGCTACGAGCAGTACTTC.

This clonotype showed up many times. The V call is TRBV4-1, the J call TRBJ1-3, with TRBD1 matching 9 bases. The length of the CDR3 is 18 residues. Germline V lookup: CDR1 MGHRA, CDR2 YSYEKL. V trimming: 4 bases; J trimming: 0 bases; junction bases outside the gene matches: 10. CDR3 amino acids: CASSPLGGQGYSGNTIYF. The CDR3 DNA sequence: TGCGCCAGCAGCCCCCTCGGGGGACAGGGTTACTCTGGAAACACCATATATTTT.

The chain carries TRBV9 and TRBJ2-1; TRBD2 agrees at 7 bases. The V gene's germline CDR1 is SGDLS and CDR2 YYNGEE. J gave up 9 bases and V 3 bases, and 15 bases lay outside the gene matches. The CDR3 consists of 16 residues. This chain's CDR3 is CASSAAGLAAGGEQFF. CDR3 nucleotide sequence: TGTGCCAGCAGCGCAGCGGGGCTAGCGGCCGGCGGTGAGCAGTTCTTC.

The table lists this clonotype with many counts. V and J are TRBV6-2 or TRBV6-3 and TRBJ1-3; D unclear. Trimming left V 2 bases short and J 0 bases short, with 5 bases between. CDR1 is MNHEY and CDR2 is SVGEGT in the germline V gene. The CDR3 is 14 amino acids. CDR3 nucleotide sequence: TGTGCCAGCAGTTACGCTGGCTCTGGAAACACCATATATTTT. Translating gives CASSYAGSGNTIYF.

This clonotype was recorded at least ten times. V is TRBV20-1 and J is TRBJ2-5, with D hard to call. Germline V lookup: CDR1 DFQATT, CDR2 SNEGSKA (reference sequence). This CDR3 has 13 amino acids. Deletions cut 6 bases from V and 5 bases from J, with 16 bases between. The CDR3, as DNA: TGCAGTGCGCGACTCGGGCCGAGGGAGACCCAGTACTTC. Translation: CSARLGPRETQYF.

This clonotype showed up just a few times. The rearrangement joins TRBV20-1 to TRBJ1-1; TRBD1 agrees at 10 bases. This CDR3 is built from 15 residues. J lost 0 bases, V lost 6 bases, and 7 bases had no gene match. Germline loops: CDR1 DFQATT, CDR2 SNEGSKA (reference sequence). The CDR3 nucleotides are TGCAGTGCAGGGGACAGGGGTACTATGAACACTGAAGCTTTCTTT. This encodes CSAGDRGTMNTEAFF.

V usage is TRBV7-9 and J usage is TRBJ1-6; D might be TRBD1 (5 bases). The germline gives CDR1 SEHNR, CDR2 FQNEAQ (reference sequence). Trimming left V 5 bases short and J 13 bases short, with 21 bases between. This CDR3 has 15 amino acids. The chain's CDR3 is CASSGGVRVDTPLHF. The CDR3 DNA is TGTGCCAGCAGCGGGGGAGTAAGGGTGGATACGCCCCTCCACTTT.

The chain has TRBV11-1 and TRBJ2-2, with a tentative D call TRBD1 (6 bases). V shed 3 bases and J shed 4 bases, with 12 bases lying between them. Germline V gives CDR1 SGHAT, CDR2 FQDESV (reference sequence). The CDR3 consists of 15 residues. CDR3 DNA sequence: TGTGCCAGCAGCTTTGGCAGGGGCAGCACCGGGGAGCTGTTTTTT. Translating gives CASSFGRGSTGELFF.

Details on this clonotype: This may be a read error: a much more frequent sequence differs by one nucleotide. The rearrangement uses TRBV5-1 and TRBJ2-1; 9 positions agree with TRBD1. The CDR3 covers 17 residues. CDR1 is SGHRS, CDR2 YFSETQ, per germline. The CDR3 protein is CASSLTPGQGSYNEQLF. In nucleotides, the CDR3 is TGCGCCAGCAGCTTGACTCCGGGACAGGGCTCCTACAATGAGCAGCTCTTC.

Details on this clonotype: At one end the junction does not follow the germline gene, possibly because of a read error. The CDR3 nucleotides are TGTGCCGGCAGTGAGCAAGGTTTCTATGAGCGGTTCTTC. Its translation: CAGSEQGFYERFF. The chain combines TRBV25-1 with TRBJ2-1; D ambiguous. This CDR3 comprises 13 residues. The germline CDR1 and CDR2 sequences are MGHDK and SYGVNS.